This entry concerns a single TCR beta chain. CDR3 length: 15 amino acids. The germline V and J ends were trimmed by 6 bases and 1 base, with 15 bases remaining between them. Germline V gene sequence: CDR1 MNHEY, CDR2 SMNVEV (reference sequence). A second roughly 6 to 11 cycle PCR used barcoded and J-beta primers. TCRdb used MiXCR to reprocess the 5' RACE reads, holding one entry per CDR3 protein. The sample contains 650,000 to 1,000,000 distinct CDR3 sequences, about 37% of which appear only once. This sample is drawn from a study of blood T cells in healthy people across ages. This TCR was recovered from a man between 18 and 35 years old in good health. The sequenced material came from blood. The chain joins TRBV27 to TRBJ1-1; weak D call: TRBD1 (6 bases). This CDR3 reads CASSPMGAGNTEAFF. CDR3 nucleotide sequence: TGTGCCAGCAGCCCTATGGGGGCGGGGAACACTGAAGCTTTCTTT.